The 18 T cell receptor beta chains below were found in one sample sequenced in a study of T cells in Graves' hyperthyroidism and ophthalmopathy. Amplified regions were TCR beta CDR3 sequences from RNA transcripts. In the first-round RT-PCR of the TCR CDR3, the HTBI primer set was used. MiXCR was run by TCRdb on the multiplex PCR reads, yielding one entry per CDR3 protein. The sample shows approximately 300,000 distinct CDR3 sequences, roughly 20% of them seen only once. The source material was blood. These receptors all come from a middle-aged man with Graves' ophthalmopathy.

The chain couples TRBV28 to TRBJ2-2; the D is unclear. The DNA matches TRBJ1-1 better at its end, which makes the J call doubtful. There are 9 residues in the CDR3. The germline V gene encodes CDR1 MDHEN and CDR2 SYDVKM. The CDR3 loop is CASTRGAFF. The CDR3 nucleotides are TGTGCCAGCACCCGGGGAGCTTTCTTT.

This clonotype was found a few times. Written as DNA, the CDR3 is TGTGCCTGGAGTAAAGGGTCGGGGGGCGGCTACACCTTC. Protein: CAWSKGSGGGYTF. The V call is TRBV30, the J call TRBJ1-2; the D gene is possibly TRBD1 (6 bases). Deletions cut 2 bases from V and 8 bases from J, with 15 bases between. Per the germline V gene, CDR1 is GTSNPN and CDR2 is SVGIG (reference sequence). This CDR3 region has 13 residues. Combining the CDR3 with reference TRBV30 and TRBJ1-2 gives the whole variable domain SQTIHQWPATLVQPVGSPLSLECTVEGTSNPNLYWYRQAAGRGLQLLFYSVGIGQISSEVPQNLSASRPQDRQFILSSKKLLLSDSGFYLCAWSKGSGGGYTFGSGTRLTVV.

The gene calls are TRBV11-2 and TRBJ2-1, with 13 nucleotides matching TRBD2. CDR1 and CDR2 from the germline V gene are SGHAT and FQNNGV. The CDR3 contains 15 residues. V lost 6 bases to trimming and J lost 8 bases; unmatched junction nucleotides: 7. The CDR3 nucleotides read TGTGCCAGCAGTCCCGGGACTAGCGGGATCGATGAGCAGTTCTTC. The encoded protein is CASSPGTSGIDEQFF.

There are many counts of this clonotype. The V call is TRBV30, the J call TRBJ2-7; no clear D. There are 11 residues in the CDR3. Germline V gives CDR1 GTSNPN, CDR2 SVGIG (reference sequence). Trimming left V 3 bases short and J 3 bases short, with 6 bases between. For the CDR3, the DNA is TGTGCCTGGAGCCCTAGCTACGAGCAGTACTTC. Translation gives CAWSPSYEQYF.

This clonotype has ten or more counts. CDR3 sequence: CSAQPGTSGIAAQYF. CDR3 sequence (DNA): TGCAGTGCTCAACCGGGGACTAGCGGGATCGCCGCGCAGTATTTT. The chain has TRBV20-1 and TRBJ2-3; TRBD2 matches 13 bases. The V gene's germline CDR1 is DFQATT and CDR2 SNEGSKA (reference sequence). Germline trimming cut 5 bases from V and 10 bases from J; bases unmatched to any gene: 12. The CDR3 sequence is 15 residues long.

This clonotype came up a few times. The chain employs TRBV20-1 and TRBJ2-5; 10 bases agree with TRBD2. Trimming cost V 4 bases and J 0 bases; bases outside gene matches: 8. Germline CDR1 reads DFQATT; CDR2 reads SNEGSKA (reference sequence). The CDR3 sequence is 16 residues long. The CDR3 sequence: CSAKSRLAGDQETQYF. CDR3 nucleotide sequence: TGCAGTGCTAAATCCCGACTAGCGGGCGACCAAGAGACCCAGTACTTC.

This clonotype has at least ten counts. The V and J genes are TRBV11-2 and TRBJ2-2, with 9 bases fitting TRBD2. CDR1 is SGHAT, CDR2 FQNNGV, per germline. This CDR3 comprises 15 residues. Trimming at V came to 6 bases and at J to 4 bases, leaving 6 bases not matched to a gene. CDR3 sequence reads: CASRRGRGGTGELFF. Here the CDR3 DNA reads TGTGCCAGCAGACGCGGGAGGGGGGGCACCGGGGAGCTGTTTTTT.

This clonotype was counted only a few times. The chain is built from TRBV15 and TRBJ2-3; tentatively, D is TRBD2 (5 bases). V shed 1 base and J shed 0 bases, with 14 bases lying between them. This CDR3 has 17 residues. Germline V gives CDR1 LNHNV, CDR2 YYDKDF (reference sequence). This chain's CDR3 is CATSRAPRAASTDTQYF. In DNA form, the CDR3 reads TGTGCCACCAGCAGAGCCCCGAGAGCGGCTAGCACAGATACGCAGTATTTT. Drawing the rest from reference TRBV15 and TRBJ2-3, the complete variable domain is DAMVIQNPRYQVTQFGKPVTLSCSQTLNHNVMYWYQQKSSQAPKLLFHYYDKDFNNEADTPDNFQSRRPNTSFCFLDIRSPGLGDTAMYLCATSRAPRAASTDTQYFGPGTRLTVL.

This clonotype showed up just a few times. This chain connects TRBV29-1 to TRBJ2-6, with D uncertain. CDR3 size: 12 residues. Trimming took 5 bases from V and 3 from J, leaving 5 bases between them. Germline CDR1 is SQVTM and CDR2 is ANQGSEA. The CDR3 coding sequence is TGCAGCGTTCTCATTGGGGCCAACGTCCTGACTTTC. Protein product: CSVLIGANVLTF.

As for this clonotype: A much more abundant neighbour one base away suggests this may be a read error. This chain connects TRBV7-3 to TRBJ2-2; TRBD1 is a possible D gene (6 bases). This CDR3 contains 17 residues. Looked up from germline, CDR1 is SGHTA and CDR2 is FQGTGA. The CDR3 DNA sequence: TGTGCCAGCAGCTCGGCCCCGGGACACCTAAACATCGGGGAGCTGTTTTTT. It encodes CASSSAPGHLNIGELFF.

This clonotype was counted between two and nine times. The rearrangement uses TRBV6-1 and TRBJ1-1; D is uncertain. Deletions cut 6 bases from V and 3 bases from J, with 8 bases between. The CDR3 covers 12 residues. Germline V CDR1 and CDR2: MNHNS, SASEGT. CDR3 amino acids: CASRNLYTEAFF. CDR3 in DNA: TGTGCCAGCAGAAACTTATACACTGAAGCTTTCTTT.

There are a few counts of this clonotype. The V call is TRBV20-1, the J call TRBJ2-5, with TRBD2 matching over 11 bases. Germline loops: CDR1 DFQATT, CDR2 SNEGSKA (reference sequence). Germline trimming cut 5 bases from V and 3 bases from J; bases unmatched to any gene: 2. This CDR3 has 13 residues. This CDR3 reads CSAFSGREETQYF. DNA for the CDR3: TGCAGTGCTTTTAGCGGGAGGGAAGAGACCCAGTACTTC.

At least ten counts were recorded for this clonotype. V usage is TRBV5-1 and J usage is TRBJ1-2, with D perhaps TRBD1 (5 bases). The CDR3 is 13 amino acids. V was shortened by 4 bases and J by 3 bases, with 10 bases between the two germline ends. CDR1 and CDR2 (germline): SGHRS, YFSETQ. The CDR3 reads CASSIGTDYGYTF. CDR3 nucleotide sequence: TGCGCCAGCAGCATTGGGACCGACTATGGCTACACCTTC.

V usage is TRBV3-1 and J usage is TRBJ1-2; 9 bases are shared with TRBD1. CDR3 length: 13 amino acids. Germline V gene data show CDR1 as LGHDT and CDR2 as YNNKEL (reference sequence). J lost 10 bases, V lost 4 bases, and 7 bases had no gene match. CDR3 nucleotide sequence: TGTGCCAGCAGCCTGGGACAGGGTCAACCCTACACCTTC. This gives the protein CASSLGQGQPYTF.

Ten or more counts support this clonotype. This sequence joins TRBV12-3 or TRBV12-4 and TRBJ1-1, with 7 bases that match TRBD1. This CDR3 is built from 17 residues. Trimming took 5 bases from V and 4 from J; bases not matched to a gene: 16. The CDR3 sequence is CASSPGQAEFWTTEAFF. The CDR3 DNA sequence: TGTGCCAGCAGTCCTGGACAGGCAGAGTTTTGGACCACTGAAGCTTTCTTT.

To note about this clonotype: Possible read error: a much larger clone is one base away. The chain joins TRBV2 to TRBJ2-3, with D uncertain. Germline-derived CDR1 and CDR2 are SNHLY and FYNNEI. This CDR3 is 14 amino acids long. The CDR3 sequence is CASSERSATDAQYF. The CDR3 DNA sequence: TGTGCCAGCAGTGAACGGTCTGCCACAGATGCGCAGTATTTT.

This clonotype was observed many times. The chain combines TRBV2 with TRBJ1-5; the D gene is possibly TRBD1 (6 bases). CDR1 and CDR2 from the germline V gene are SNHLY and FYNNEI. The CDR3 spans 17 residues. V lost 6 bases, J lost 3 bases, and 21 bases lay in between. CDR3 in amino acids: CASSYRVGLRNNQPQHF. The CDR3 nucleotides read TGTGCCAGCAGCTACAGGGTTGGGCTTAGGAACAATCAGCCCCAGCATTTT.

The sample holds many counts of this clonotype. V usage is TRBV12-3 or TRBV12-4 and J usage is TRBJ1-2, with unresolved D. The V gene lost 2 bases and the J gene lost 4 bases, with 14 bases spanning the gap. This CDR3 spans 15 amino acids. For the CDR3, the DNA is TGTGCCAGCAGTTTAAGGCGACAACCGATCTATGGCTACACCTTC. Amino acids: CASSLRRQPIYGYTF.